These T cell receptor beta chains were read from a single sample in a study of monozygotic twins with inflammatory bowel disease. TCRdb reprocessed the 5' RACE reads and keeps a single row for each CDR3 protein, giving no DNA. The repertoire table contains around 190,000 distinct CDR3 sequences. The sample taken for sequencing was blood. The receptors shown here come from a human donor with ulcerative colitis or Crohn's disease, or a healthy co-twin of an affected twin (not recorded which). CDR3s include the opening cysteine and the closing phenylalanine or tryptophan.

v_gene	j_gene	CDR3aa
TRBV7-9	TRBJ1-1	CASSDGQGGRTEAFF
TRBV4-1	TRBJ1-5	CASSQAISGYSNQPQHF
TRBV20-1	TRBJ1-2	CSVGPNYGYTF
TRBV20-1	TRBJ2-5	CSALTGTETQYF
TRBV28	TRBJ1-1	CASSLLADMNTEAFF
TRBV28	TRBJ1-2	CASISGQSNYGYTF
TRBV20-1	TRBJ2-3	CSGVAGGNTDTQYF
TRBV6-2/TRBV6-3	TRBJ1-6	CASSYIGLLIALHF
TRBV7-9	TRBJ1-4	CASSLAPSGNEKLFF
TRBV28	TRBJ1-2	CASSLASTIGYTF
TRBV18	TRBJ1-6	CASSRETQPLHF
TRBV11-2	TRBJ2-7	CASSLGTGGAQYF
TRBV10-3	TRBJ2-1	CAISDERGAFYNEQFF
TRBV10-3	TRBJ2-1	CAISESSGGYEQFF
TRBV28	TRBJ1-4	CASRSDREEEKLFF
TRBV11-2	TRBJ2-1	CASSLPPISNEQFF
TRBV9	TRBJ1-1	CASSALGSSEAFF
TRBV24-1	TRBJ2-1	CATSDTGRGIAVGQFF
TRBV2	TRBJ2-3	CASRGDSYTDTQYF
TRBV7-6	TRBJ2-5	CASSPGGARETQYF
TRBV7-2	TRBJ2-7	CASSRGGQGSYEQYF
TRBV20-1	TRBJ2-5	CSATTGQRIQETQYF
TRBV5-1	TRBJ2-5	CASSLMGNHQETQYF
TRBV6-1	TRBJ1-5	CASSEARQAALLPQHF
TRBV18	TRBJ1-4	CASSPPGTTNEKLFF
TRBV7-2	TRBJ1-1	CASSLSAGAIRQKAFF
TRBV20-1	TRBJ2-5	CSARARGQGGETQYF
TRBV7-9	TRBJ2-4	CASTLPDGKNIQYF
TRBV11-3	TRBJ2-4	CASSPTGQGNIQYF
TRBV20-1	TRBJ1-5	CSATYPTGRNQPQHF
TRBV11-2	TRBJ1-2	CASSPALEIGYTF
TRBV12-3/TRBV12-4	TRBJ1-1	CASSPGQSNTEAFF
TRBV11-2	TRBJ1-3	CASSLDRGPSGNTIYF
TRBV12-3/TRBV12-4	TRBJ1-4	CASSLTGGQEKLFF
TRBV7-9	TRBJ2-7	CASSSAATYEQYF